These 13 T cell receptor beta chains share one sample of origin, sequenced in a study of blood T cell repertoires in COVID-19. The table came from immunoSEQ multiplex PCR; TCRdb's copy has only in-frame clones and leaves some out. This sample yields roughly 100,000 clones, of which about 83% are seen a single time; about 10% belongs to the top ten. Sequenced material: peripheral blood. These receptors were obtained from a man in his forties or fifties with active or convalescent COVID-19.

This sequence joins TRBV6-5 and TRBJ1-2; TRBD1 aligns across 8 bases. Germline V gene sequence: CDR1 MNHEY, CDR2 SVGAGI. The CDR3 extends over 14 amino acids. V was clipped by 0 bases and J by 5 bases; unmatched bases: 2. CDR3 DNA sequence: TGTGCCAGCAGTTACTCGAGGACAGGGTATGGCTACACCTTC. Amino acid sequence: CASSYSRTGYGYTF.

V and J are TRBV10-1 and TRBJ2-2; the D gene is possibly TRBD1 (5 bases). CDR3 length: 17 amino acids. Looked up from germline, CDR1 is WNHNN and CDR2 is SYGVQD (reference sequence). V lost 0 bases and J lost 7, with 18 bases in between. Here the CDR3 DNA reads TGCGCCAGCAGTGAGTCCCGCCAACTTGGGGCCCACGGGGAGCTGTTTTTT. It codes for CASSESRQLGAHGELFF.

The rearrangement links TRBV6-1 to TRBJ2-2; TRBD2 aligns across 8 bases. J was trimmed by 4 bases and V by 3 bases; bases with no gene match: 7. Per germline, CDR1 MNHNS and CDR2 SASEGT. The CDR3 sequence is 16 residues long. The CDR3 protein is CASSDARGAGTGELFF. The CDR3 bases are TGTGCCAGCAGTGATGCGCGGGGGGCTGGCACCGGGGAGCTGTTTTTT.

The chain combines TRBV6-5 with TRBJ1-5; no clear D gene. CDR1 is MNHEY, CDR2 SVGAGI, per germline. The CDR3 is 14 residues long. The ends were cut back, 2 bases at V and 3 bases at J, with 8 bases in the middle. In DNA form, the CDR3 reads TGTGCCAGCAGTTACGGGGAGATCAATCAGCCCCAGCATTTT. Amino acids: CASSYGEINQPQHF.

CDR3 in amino acids: CASSTGVMNTEAFF. For the CDR3, the DNA is TGTGCCAGCAGCACAGGGGTGATGAACACTGAAGCTTTCTTT. The chain joins TRBV3-1 (or the pseudogene TRBV3-2) to TRBJ1-1; TRBD1 matches at 7 bases. This CDR3 is built from 14 residues. Trimming cost V 5 bases and J 0 bases; bases outside gene matches: 3. The germline gives CDR1 LGHDT, CDR2 YNNKEL (reference sequence).

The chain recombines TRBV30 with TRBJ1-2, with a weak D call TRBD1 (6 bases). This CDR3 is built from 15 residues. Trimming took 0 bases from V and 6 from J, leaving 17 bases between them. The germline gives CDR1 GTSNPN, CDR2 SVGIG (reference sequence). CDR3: CAWSVLRPAGDGYTF. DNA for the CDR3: TGTGCCTGGAGTGTACTACGTCCCGCAGGGGATGGCTACACCTTC.

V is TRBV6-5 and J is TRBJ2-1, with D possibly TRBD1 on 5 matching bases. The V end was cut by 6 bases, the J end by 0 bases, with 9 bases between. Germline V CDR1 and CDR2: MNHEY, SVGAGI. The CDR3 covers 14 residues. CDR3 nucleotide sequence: TGTGCCAGCAGGGACACCACCTCCTACAATGAGCAGTTCTTC. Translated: CASRDTTSYNEQFF.

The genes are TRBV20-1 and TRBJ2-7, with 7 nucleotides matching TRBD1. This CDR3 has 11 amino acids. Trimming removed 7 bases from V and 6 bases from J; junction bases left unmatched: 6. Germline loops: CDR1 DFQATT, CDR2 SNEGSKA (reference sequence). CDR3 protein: CSVDRVFEQYF. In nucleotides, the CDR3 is TGCAGTGTTGACAGGGTATTCGAGCAGTACTTC.

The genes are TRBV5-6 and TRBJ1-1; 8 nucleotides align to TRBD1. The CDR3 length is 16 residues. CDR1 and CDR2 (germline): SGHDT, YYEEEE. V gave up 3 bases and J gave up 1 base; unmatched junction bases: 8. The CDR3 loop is CASSSTGGVWNTEAFF. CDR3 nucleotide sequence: TGTGCCAGCAGCTCCACAGGGGGAGTTTGGAACACTGAAGCTTTCTTT.

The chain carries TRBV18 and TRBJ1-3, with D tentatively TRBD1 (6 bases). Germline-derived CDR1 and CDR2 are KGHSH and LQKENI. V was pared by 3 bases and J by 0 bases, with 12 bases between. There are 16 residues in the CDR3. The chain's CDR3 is CASSPRTDRSGNTIYF. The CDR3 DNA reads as TGTGCCAGCTCACCTAGGACAGATCGCTCTGGAAACACCATATATTTT. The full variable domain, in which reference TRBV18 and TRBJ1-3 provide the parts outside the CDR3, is NAGVMQNPRHLVRRRGQEARLRCSPMKGHSHVYWYRQLPEEGLKFMVYLQKENIIDESGMPKERFSAEFPKEGPSILRIQQVVRGDSAAYFCASSPRTDRSGNTIYFGEGSWLTVV.

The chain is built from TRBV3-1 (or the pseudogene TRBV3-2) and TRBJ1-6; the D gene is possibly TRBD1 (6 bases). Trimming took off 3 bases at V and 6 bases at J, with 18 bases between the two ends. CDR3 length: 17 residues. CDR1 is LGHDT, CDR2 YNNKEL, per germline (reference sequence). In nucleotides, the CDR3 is TGTGCCAGCAGCCACCTAAGCTGGGGGCAAGGTAATTCACCCCTCCACTTT. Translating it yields CASSHLSWGQGNSPLHF.

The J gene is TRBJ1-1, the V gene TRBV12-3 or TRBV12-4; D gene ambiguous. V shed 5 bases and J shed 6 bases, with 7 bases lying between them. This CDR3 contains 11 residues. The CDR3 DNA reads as TGTGCCAGCAGTGCCGGGGCTGAAGCTTTCTTT. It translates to CASSAGAEAFF.

As DNA, the CDR3 is TGTGCCACCCGCCAGGGGGCTTCCTACGAGCAGTACTTC. It yields the protein CATRQGASYEQYF. J is TRBJ2-7 and V is TRBV15; 8 positions agree with TRBD1. The germline gives CDR1 LNHNV, CDR2 YYDKDF (reference sequence). This CDR3 comprises 13 residues. Germline trimming cut 8 bases from V and 1 base from J; bases unmatched to any gene: 4. The full variable domain, rest sourced from reference TRBV15 and TRBJ2-7, is DAMVIQNPRYQVTQFGKPVTLSCSQTLNHNVMYWYQQKSSQAPKLLFHYYDKDFNNEADTPDNFQSRRPNTSFCFLDIRSPGLGDTAMYLCATRQGASYEQYFGPGTRLTVT.